Listed below are T cell receptor beta chains from one sample, sequenced in a study of T cell changes during pregnancy in multiple sclerosis. TCRdb keeps only in-frame clones here, not all; method: immunoSEQ multiplex PCR. The sample has 35,000 to 45,000 clones, approximately 91% seen once. The source was CD4+ T cells from peripheral blood mononuclear cells, collected after pregnancy. All receptors come from a female donor in good health, enrolled as a control in a pregnancy study. Both conserved end residues are part of each CDR3. The D gene is left open where the match is weak. The size of a clone is reported for some rows only, either as once, few or many, or as a class for expanded clones.

clone size: .
V gene: TRBV7-3
D gene: TRBD2
J gene: TRBJ2-1
CDR3 DNA: TGTGCCAGCCGTATGACTAGCGGGGCCCACAATGAGCAGTTCTTC
CDR3 protein: CASRMTSGAHNEQFF

clone size: .
V gene: TRBV27
D gene: .
J gene: TRBJ1-6
CDR3 DNA: TGTGCCAGCAGTAGGACAGTTCACTCCTATAATTCACCCCTCCACTTT
CDR3 protein: CASSRTVHSYNSPLHF

clone size: .
V gene: TRBV11-2
D gene: .
J gene: TRBJ2-7
CDR3 DNA: TGTGCCAGCAGCTTAAGTGTAGAGTACGAGCAGTACTTC
CDR3 protein: CASSLSVEYEQYF

clone size: .
V gene: TRBV7-2
D gene: TRBD2
J gene: TRBJ2-7
CDR3 DNA: TGTGCCAGCAGCTTAGCTGGCGGGAGGGCCGAAGAGCAGTACTTC
CDR3 protein: CASSLAGGRAEEQYF

clone size: .
V gene: TRBV11-2
D gene: TRBD1
J gene: TRBJ1-4
CDR3 DNA: TGTGCCAGCAGCTTAGATCGGACAGGGTGGGAAAAACTGTTTTTT
CDR3 protein: CASSLDRTGWEKLFF

clone size: .
V gene: TRBV23-1
D gene: TRBD1
J gene: TRBJ2-7
CDR3 DNA: TGCGCCAGCAGTCAATACGGACAGGGGCAAAACTACGAGCAGTACTTC
CDR3 protein: CASSQYGQGQNYEQYF

clone size: .
V gene: TRBV6-1
D gene: .
J gene: TRBJ1-1
CDR3 DNA: TGTGCCAGCAGGCCTACCGAGACGAGGACTGAAGCTTTCTTT
CDR3 protein: CASRPTETRTEAFF

clone size: .
V gene: TRBV5-1
D gene: TRBD1
J gene: TRBJ2-7
CDR3 DNA: TGCGCCAGCAGCTTGGCGGGACAGGGCTCCGAGCAGTACTTC
CDR3 protein: CASSLAGQGSEQYF

clone size: .
V gene: TRBV7-2
D gene: TRBD1
J gene: TRBJ1-5
CDR3 DNA: TGTGCCAGCAGCAGGGACAGGGCTCAGCCCCAGCATTTT
CDR3 protein: CASSRDRAQPQHF

clone size: .
V gene: TRBV6-4
D gene: .
J gene: TRBJ2-2
CDR3 DNA: TGTGCCAGCAGTGACAGGGGAACCGGGGAGCTGTTTTTT
CDR3 protein: CASSDRGTGELFF

clone size: .
V gene: TRBV28
D gene: .
J gene: TRBJ1-1
CDR3 DNA: TGTGCCAGCAGTTTACGGGAGAACACTGAAGCTTTCTTT
CDR3 protein: CASSLRENTEAFF

clone size: once
V gene: TRBV7-9
D gene: .
J gene: TRBJ2-7
CDR3 DNA: TGTGCCAGCAGCTACCGGGGTTACGAGCAGTACTTC
CDR3 protein: CASSYRGYEQYF

clone size: .
V gene: TRBV6-4
D gene: .
J gene: TRBJ2-1
CDR3 DNA: TGTGCCAGCAGTGAGGACTGGGGGGTTAGCAATGAGCAGTTCTTC
CDR3 protein: CASSEDWGVSNEQFF

clone size: .
V gene: TRBV28
D gene: .
J gene: TRBJ2-5
CDR3 DNA: TGTGCCAGCAGCCCAGTTCAGGGTCGCGAGACCCAGTACTTC
CDR3 protein: CASSPVQGRETQYF

clone size: .
V gene: TRBV28
D gene: TRBD1
J gene: TRBJ1-1
CDR3 DNA: TGTGCCAGCAGTACTCAGGACAGGATGAACACTGAAGCTTTCTTT
CDR3 protein: CASSTQDRMNTEAFF

clone size: .
V gene: TRBV6-4
D gene: TRBD2
J gene: TRBJ2-2
CDR3 DNA: TGTGCCAGCCAAACCAGCGCGGGACTAGCGGGAGCGGCAGGCGGGGAGCTGTTTTTT
CDR3 protein: CASQTSAGLAGAAGGELFF

clone size: .
V gene: TRBV29-1
D gene: TRBD1
J gene: TRBJ1-1
CDR3 DNA: TGCAGCGTCGACAGGGTCATGAACACTGAAGCTTTCTTT
CDR3 protein: CSVDRVMNTEAFF

clone size: .
V gene: TRBV6-6
D gene: TRBD2
J gene: TRBJ2-3
CDR3 DNA: TGTGCCAGCAGTGCACTAGCGGGAGGCACAGATACGCAGTATTTT
CDR3 protein: CASSALAGGTDTQYF

clone size: few
V gene: TRBV25-1
D gene: TRBD1
J gene: TRBJ1-1
CDR3 DNA: TGTGCCAGCATCGGACAGGGGAGAACTGAAGCTTTCTTT
CDR3 protein: CASIGQGRTEAFF

clone size: .
V gene: TRBV9
D gene: TRBD1
J gene: TRBJ2-7
CDR3 DNA: TGTGCCAGCAGCCCCGGGACAGGGAGGTCCGAGCAGTACTTC
CDR3 protein: CASSPGTGRSEQYF

clone size: .
V gene: TRBV11-2
D gene: .
J gene: TRBJ2-1
CDR3 DNA: TGTGCCAGCAGCCCCCGGAGGGCCAATGAGCAGTTCTTC
CDR3 protein: CASSPRRANEQFF

clone size: .
V gene: TRBV28
D gene: .
J gene: TRBJ1-4
CDR3 DNA: TGTGCCAGCAGCCTAATTTTGGGGAGGGCTAATGAAAAACTGTTTTTT
CDR3 protein: CASSLILGRANEKLFF

clone size: .
V gene: TRBV30
D gene: .
J gene: TRBJ2-7
CDR3 DNA: TGTGCCTGGAGTGCAGGGGACGTCAGATACGAGCAGTACTTC
CDR3 protein: CAWSAGDVRYEQYF

clone size: .
V gene: TRBV5-4
D gene: .
J gene: TRBJ1-3
CDR3 DNA: TGTGCCAGCAGCGGGAGGACTGCGGAATACACCATATATTTT
CDR3 protein: CASSGRTAEYTIYF

clone size: .
V gene: TRBV11-2
D gene: .
J gene: TRBJ1-2
CDR3 DNA: TGTGCCAGCAGCTCCACAGGGCGGTATGGCTACACCTTC
CDR3 protein: CASSSTGRYGYTF

clone size: .
V gene: TRBV4-1
D gene: .
J gene: TRBJ1-1
CDR3 DNA: TGCGCCAGCAGCCAAGGGCCGGGGAACACTGAAGCTTTCTTT
CDR3 protein: CASSQGPGNTEAFF

clone size: .
V gene: TRBV6-1
D gene: .
J gene: TRBJ2-7
CDR3 DNA: TGTGCCAGCAGTGAAGTGGCGACAGTCATCTCCTACGAGCAGTACTTC
CDR3 protein: CASSEVATVISYEQYF

clone size: .
V gene: TRBV28
D gene: TRBD2
J gene: TRBJ2-1
CDR3 DNA: TGTGCCAGCAGTTCTAGACTAGCGGGGGTTAATGAGCAGTTCTTC
CDR3 protein: CASSSRLAGVNEQFF

clone size: .
V gene: TRBV7-3
D gene: .
J gene: TRBJ2-2
CDR3 DNA: TGTGCCAGCAGCCCATGGTCAAGCGCGAACACCGGGGAGCTGTTTTTT
CDR3 protein: CASSPWSSANTGELFF

clone size: .
V gene: TRBV19
D gene: TRBD1
J gene: TRBJ2-1
CDR3 DNA: TGTGCCAGTAGTATAGGACAGGGGAATTGGAATGAGCAGTTCTTC
CDR3 protein: CASSIGQGNWNEQFF

clone size: .
V gene: TRBV10-3
D gene: TRBD2
J gene: TRBJ2-2
CDR3 DNA: TGTGCCACCAATCAGCGGGAGACCGGGGAGCTGTTTTTT
CDR3 protein: CATNQRETGELFF

clone size: .
V gene: TRBV5-1
D gene: .
J gene: TRBJ1-2
CDR3 DNA: TGCGCCAGCAGCTTGGGTGACACTAACTATGGCTACACCTTC
CDR3 protein: CASSLGDTNYGYTF

clone size: .
V gene: TRBV5-1
D gene: .
J gene: TRBJ2-5
CDR3 DNA: TGCGCCAGCAGCTCCACCGGACAAGAAGAGGCCCAGTACTTC
CDR3 protein: CASSSTGQEEAQYF

clone size: .
V gene: TRBV28
D gene: .
J gene: TRBJ2-1
CDR3 DNA: TGTGCCAGCAGCCCATCCTCTGGGGGCGAGGTCTACAATGAGCAGTTCTTC
CDR3 protein: CASSPSSGGEVYNEQFF

clone size: .
V gene: TRBV2
D gene: TRBD2
J gene: TRBJ2-4
CDR3 DNA: TGTGCCAGCGGGAGGGGAGGCATTCAGTACTTC
CDR3 protein: CASGRGGIQYF

clone size: .
V gene: TRBV6-5
D gene: TRBD2
J gene: TRBJ2-7
CDR3 DNA: TGTGCCAGCAGTTACCACGGGGGGGACGAGCAGTACTTC
CDR3 protein: CASSYHGGDEQYF

clone size: .
V gene: TRBV2
D gene: TRBD1
J gene: TRBJ2-7
CDR3 DNA: TGTGCCAGCAGTAGGGGACAGGGTTCCGAGCAGTACTTC
CDR3 protein: CASSRGQGSEQYF

clone size: once
V gene: TRBV21-1
D gene: .
J gene: TRBJ2-7
CDR3 DNA: TGTGCCAGCACCAAACCCTCCCACCTACATAAGCAGGGCCCAACCTACGAGCAGTACTTC
CDR3 protein: CASTKPSHLHKQGPTYEQYF

clone size: once
V gene: TRBV18
D gene: .
J gene: TRBJ1-6
CDR3 DNA: TGTGCCAGCTCACCATTAAGGAATCGGGACACTTATAATTCACCCCTCCACTTT
CDR3 protein: CASSPLRNRDTYNSPLHF

clone size: .
V gene: TRBV13
D gene: TRBD2
J gene: TRBJ2-7
CDR3 DNA: TGTGCCAGCAGCCCCCAGGGCGGCGGGGGGGCCTACGAGCAGTACTTC
CDR3 protein: CASSPQGGGGAYEQYF